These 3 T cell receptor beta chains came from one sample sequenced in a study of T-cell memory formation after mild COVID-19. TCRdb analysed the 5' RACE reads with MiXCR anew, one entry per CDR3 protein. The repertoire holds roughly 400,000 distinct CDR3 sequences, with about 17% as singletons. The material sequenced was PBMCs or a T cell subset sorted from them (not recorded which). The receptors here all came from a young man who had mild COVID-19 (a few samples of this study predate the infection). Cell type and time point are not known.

CDR3 nucleotides: TGTGCCAGCAGCTTTGGGCAGGGAGTTGATGAGCAGTTCTTC. Its translation is CASSFGQGVDEQFF. The V gene is TRBV7-9, the J gene TRBJ2-1, with D possibly being TRBD1 or TRBD2 (5 bases each). The CDR3 runs to 14 residues. V lost 3 bases to trimming and J lost 8 bases, with 14 bases between them. Germline assignment: CDR1 SEHNR and CDR2 FQNEAQ (reference sequence). The full variable domain, its missing parts supplied by reference TRBV7-9 and TRBJ2-1, is DTGVSQNPRHKITKRGQNVTFRCDPISEHNRLYWYRQTLGQGPEFLTYFQNEAQLEKSRLLSDRFSAERPKGSFSTLEIQRTEQGDSAMYLCASSFGQGVDEQFFGPGTRLTVL.

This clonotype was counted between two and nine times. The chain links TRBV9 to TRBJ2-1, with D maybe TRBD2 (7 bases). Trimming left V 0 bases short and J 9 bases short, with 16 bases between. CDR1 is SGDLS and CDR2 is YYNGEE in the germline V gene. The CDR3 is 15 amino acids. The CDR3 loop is CASSVASWGGREQFF. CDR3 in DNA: TGTGCCAGCAGCGTAGCGTCGTGGGGGGGCCGTGAGCAGTTCTTC.

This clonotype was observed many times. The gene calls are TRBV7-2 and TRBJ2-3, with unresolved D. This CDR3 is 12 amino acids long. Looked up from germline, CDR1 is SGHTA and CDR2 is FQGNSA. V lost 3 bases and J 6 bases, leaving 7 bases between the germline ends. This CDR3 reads CASSFYRDTQYF. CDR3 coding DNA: TGTGCCAGCAGCTTTTATCGTGATACGCAGTATTTT.